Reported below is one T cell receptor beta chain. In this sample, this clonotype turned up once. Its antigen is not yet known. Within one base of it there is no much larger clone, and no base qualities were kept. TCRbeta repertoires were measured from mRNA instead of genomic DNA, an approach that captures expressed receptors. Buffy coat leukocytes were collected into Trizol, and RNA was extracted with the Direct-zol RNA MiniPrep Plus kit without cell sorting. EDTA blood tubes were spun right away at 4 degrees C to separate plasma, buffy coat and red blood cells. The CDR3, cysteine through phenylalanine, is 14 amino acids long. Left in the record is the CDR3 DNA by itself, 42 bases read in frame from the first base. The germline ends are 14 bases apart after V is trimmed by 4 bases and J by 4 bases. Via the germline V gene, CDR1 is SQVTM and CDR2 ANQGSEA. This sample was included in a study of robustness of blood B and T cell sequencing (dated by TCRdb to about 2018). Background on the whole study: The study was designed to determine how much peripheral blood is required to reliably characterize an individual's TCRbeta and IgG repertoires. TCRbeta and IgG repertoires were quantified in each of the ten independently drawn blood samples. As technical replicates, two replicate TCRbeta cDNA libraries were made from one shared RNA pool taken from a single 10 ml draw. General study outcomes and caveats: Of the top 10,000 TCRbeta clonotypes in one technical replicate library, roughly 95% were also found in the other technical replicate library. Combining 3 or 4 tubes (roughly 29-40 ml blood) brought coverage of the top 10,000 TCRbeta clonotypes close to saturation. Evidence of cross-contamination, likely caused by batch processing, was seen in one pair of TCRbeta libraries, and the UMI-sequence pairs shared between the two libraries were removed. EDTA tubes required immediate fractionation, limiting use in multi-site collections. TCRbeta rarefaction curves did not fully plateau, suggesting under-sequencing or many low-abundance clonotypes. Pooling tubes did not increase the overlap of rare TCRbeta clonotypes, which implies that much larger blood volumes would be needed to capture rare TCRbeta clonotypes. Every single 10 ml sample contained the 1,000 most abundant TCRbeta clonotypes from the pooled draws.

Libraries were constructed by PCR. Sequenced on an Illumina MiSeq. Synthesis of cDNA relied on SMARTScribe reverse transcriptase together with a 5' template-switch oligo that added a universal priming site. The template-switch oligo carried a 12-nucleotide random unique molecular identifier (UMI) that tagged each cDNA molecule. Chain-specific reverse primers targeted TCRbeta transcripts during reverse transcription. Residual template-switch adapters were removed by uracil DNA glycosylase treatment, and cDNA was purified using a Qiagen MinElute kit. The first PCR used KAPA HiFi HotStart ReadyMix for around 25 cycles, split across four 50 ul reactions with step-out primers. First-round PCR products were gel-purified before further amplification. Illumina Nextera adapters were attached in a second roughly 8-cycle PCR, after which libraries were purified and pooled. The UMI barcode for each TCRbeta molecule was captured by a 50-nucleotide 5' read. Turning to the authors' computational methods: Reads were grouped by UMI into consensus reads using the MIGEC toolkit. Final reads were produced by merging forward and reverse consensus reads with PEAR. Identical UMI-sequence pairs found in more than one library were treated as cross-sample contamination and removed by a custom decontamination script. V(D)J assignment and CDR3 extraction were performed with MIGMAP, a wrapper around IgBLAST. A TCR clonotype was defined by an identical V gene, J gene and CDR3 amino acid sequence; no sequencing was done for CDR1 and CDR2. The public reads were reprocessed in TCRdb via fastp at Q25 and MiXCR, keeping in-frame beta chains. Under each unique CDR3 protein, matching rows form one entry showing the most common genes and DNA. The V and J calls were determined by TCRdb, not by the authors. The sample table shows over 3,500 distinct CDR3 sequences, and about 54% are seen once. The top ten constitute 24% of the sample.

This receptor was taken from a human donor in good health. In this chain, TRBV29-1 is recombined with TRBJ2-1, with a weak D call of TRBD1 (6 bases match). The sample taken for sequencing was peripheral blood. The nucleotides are TGCAGCGTTGTGTTCAGGGGCCTTTACAATGAGCAGTTCTTC. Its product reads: CSVVFRGLYNEQFF.